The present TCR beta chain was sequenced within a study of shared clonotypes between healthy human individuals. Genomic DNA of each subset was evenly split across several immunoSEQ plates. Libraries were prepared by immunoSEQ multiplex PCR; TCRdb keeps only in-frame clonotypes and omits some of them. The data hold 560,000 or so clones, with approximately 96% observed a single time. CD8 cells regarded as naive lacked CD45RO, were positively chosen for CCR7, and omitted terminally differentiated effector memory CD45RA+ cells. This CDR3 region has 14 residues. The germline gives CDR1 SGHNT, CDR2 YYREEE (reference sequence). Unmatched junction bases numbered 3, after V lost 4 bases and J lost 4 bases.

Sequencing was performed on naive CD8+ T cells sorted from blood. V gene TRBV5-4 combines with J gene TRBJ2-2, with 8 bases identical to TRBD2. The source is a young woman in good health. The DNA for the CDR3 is TGTGCCAGCAGCGCAGCGGGAGCCACCGGGGAGCTGTTTTTT. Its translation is CASSAAGATGELFF.